Listed below are T cell receptor beta chains from one sample, sequenced in a study of blood T cell repertoires in COVID-19. Sequenced by immunoSEQ multiplex PCR; TCRdb stores in-frame clones only, minus some. The sample has roughly 270,000 clones, 85% seen once. Sequencing was carried out using PBMCs or T cells enriched from blood (not recorded which). These receptors were obtained from a woman in her 50s who had recovered from COVID-19. Both conserved end residues are part of each CDR3. D genes are given only for firm matches. Some rows have no size entry. The others give once, few or many, or a class for an expanded clone.

>TRBJ2-1|NA|NA|TRBV18
CASSSQGLGYNEQFF
TGTGCCAGCTCATCCCAGGGTCTAGGATACAATGAGCAGTTCTTC
>TRBJ2-7|TRBD1|NA|TRBV29-1
CSVEDKGRGNLYEQYF
TGCAGCGTTGAAGATAAAGGCAGGGGGAATCTCTACGAGCAGTACTTC
>TRBJ1-1|TRBD1|NA|TRBV19
CASSIRGQGAPDTEAFF
TGTGCCAGTAGTATCCGGGGACAGGGGGCGCCGGACACTGAAGCTTTCTTT
>TRBJ2-1|NA|NA|TRBV19
CASSFVLNNEQFF
TGTGCCAGTAGTTTCGTACTGAACAATGAGCAGTTCTTC
>TRBJ2-2|TRBD2|NA|TRBV7-2
CASSLSGRAIGELFF
TGTGCCAGCAGCTTAAGCGGGAGGGCCATCGGGGAGCTGTTTTTT
>TRBJ1-3|NA|NA|TRBV18
CASSPPGANSGNTIYF
TGTGCCAGCTCACCCCCAGGGGCCAACTCTGGAAACACCATATATTTT
>TRBJ1-1|NA|NA|TRBV11-2
CASSSRTMNTEAFF
TGTGCCAGCAGCTCCAGGACTATGAACACTGAAGCTTTCTTT
>TRBJ1-2|NA|NA|TRBV21-1
CASSKAPQTGKPNYGYTF
TGTGCCAGCAGCAAAGCCCCCCAGACAGGGAAACCTAACTATGGCTACACCTTC
>TRBJ1-1|NA|NA|TRBV6-6
CASNWRGTEAFF
TGTGCCAGCAATTGGAGGGGCACTGAAGCTTTCTTT
>TRBJ1-6|TRBD1|NA|TRBV25-1
CASTLGQGFSSPLHF
TGTGCCAGCACCCTAGGACAGGGGTTTTCTTCACCCCTCCACTTT
>TRBJ1-2|NA|NA|TRBV23-1
CASRLKEGVTTGYGYTF
TGCGCCAGCAGACTCAAGGAGGGTGTTACGACCGGCTATGGCTACACCTTC
>TRBJ2-1|NA|NA|TRBV6-5
CASRPGTHNEQFF
TGTGCCAGCAGGCCCGGGACTCACAATGAGCAGTTCTTC
>TRBJ1-2|NA|NA|TRBV4-2
CASSQGSASTRGYTF
TGTGCCAGCAGCCAAGGGTCGGCCTCAACCAGGGGCTACACCTTC
>TRBJ2-1|TRBD2|NA|TRBV6-5
CASSYSLAGGDEQFF
TGTGCCAGCAGTTACTCGCTAGCGGGAGGCGATGAGCAGTTCTTC
>TRBJ1-5|NA|NA|TRBV27
CASSYSGDQPQHF
TGTGCCAGCAGTTATTCAGGGGATCAGCCCCAGCATTTT
>TRBJ2-7|NA|once|TRBV18
CASSPPSQEYEQYF
TGTGCCAGCTCACCACCTTCACAGGAGTACGAGCAGTACTTC
>TRBJ1-1|NA|NA|TRBV6-5
CASTRGGTEAFF
TGTGCCAGCACTCGCGGGGGCACTGAAGCTTTCTTT
>TRBJ1-1|TRBD1|NA|TRBV6-1
CASSDPSVGTGAFF
TGTGCCAGCAGTGACCCCTCGGTTGGGACAGGAGCTTTCTTT
>TRBJ2-1|NA|NA|TRBV1
CTSSQDFSGRLGKQFF
TGCACCAGCAGCCAAGATTTTAGCGGTAGGTTGGGTAAACAGTTCTTC
>TRBJ1-6|NA|NA|TRBV21-1
CASSEASGVPPLHF
TGTGCCAGCAGCGAAGCTTCTGGAGTTCCACCCCTCCACTTT
>TRBJ2-7|NA|once|TRBV4-2
CASSLGASEYEQYF
TGTGCCAGCAGCTTGGGCGCTAGCGAGTACGAGCAGTACTTC
>TRBJ1-5|NA|NA|TRBV7-8
CASSLEGHSNQPQHF
TGTGCCAGCAGCTTAGAGGGGCATAGCAATCAGCCCCAGCATTTT
>TRBJ1-2|NA|NA|TRBV20-1
CSASERYTF
TGCAGTGCTAGTGAGAGATACACCTTC
>TRBJ2-3|TRBD2|NA|TRBV7-9
CASSLGTSGRVPDTQYF
TGTGCCAGCAGCTTAGGCACTAGCGGGAGGGTCCCAGATACGCAGTATTTT
>TRBJ1-4|NA|NA|TRBV19
CASSDERGGSNEKLFF
TGTGCCAGTAGCGATGAGCGAGGGGGATCAAATGAAAAACTGTTTTTT
>TRBJ2-3|NA|once|TRBV11-1
CASSLRRAGTDTQYF
TGTGCCAGCAGCTTACGGCGGGCGGGCACAGATACGCAGTATTTT
>TRBJ2-5|TRBD2|few|TRBV6-6
CASSLAGRQQETQYF
TGTGCCAGCAGCTTAGCGGGGCGGCAACAAGAGACCCAGTACTTC
>TRBJ2-7|NA|NA|TRBV3-1/TRBV3-2
CASSQGRVFYEQYF
TGTGCCAGCAGCCAAGGAAGAGTGTTCTACGAGCAGTACTTC
>TRBJ1-1|TRBD1|NA|TRBV25-1
CASSESRGRSGTEAFF
TGTGCCAGCAGTGAATCAAGGGGGCGCAGCGGAACTGAAGCTTTCTTT
>TRBJ2-7|NA|few|TRBV5-1
CASSPGEPGNEQYF
TGCGCCAGCAGCCCTGGGGAGCCAGGAAACGAGCAGTACTTC
>TRBJ1-1|NA|NA|TRBV7-9
CASSLGDTLGTEAFF
TGTGCCAGCAGCCTGGGGGACACCTTGGGCACTGAAGCTTTCTTT
>TRBJ2-7|NA|NA|TRBV3-1/TRBV3-2
CASSLNYEQYF
TGTGCCAGCAGCCTTAACTACGAGCAGTACTTC
>TRBJ2-3|TRBD2|NA|TRBV19
CASSKTSGGASNTQYF
TGTGCCAGTAGTAAGACTAGCGGGGGGGCGTCGAATACGCAGTATTTT
>TRBJ2-7|TRBD2|NA|TRBV5-8
CASGGDGDYEQYF
TGTGCCAGCGGGGGGGACGGTGACTACGAGCAGTACTTC
>TRBJ1-1|NA|NA|TRBV10-3
CAISELAGLSTEAFF
TGTGCCATCAGTGAACTGGCGGGGTTGAGCACTGAAGCTTTCTTT
>TRBJ1-2|NA|NA|TRBV11-2
CASSLDGGSGYTF
TGTGCCAGCAGCTTAGATGGGGGGTCTGGCTACACCTTC
>TRBJ1-1|TRBD1|NA|TRBV28
CASNLLGGQALAFF
TGTGCCAGCAACCTCTTGGGGGGACAGGCCCTCGCTTTCTTT
>TRBJ1-4|NA|NA|TRBV27
CASTSGGTANEKLFF
TGTGCCAGCACCTCGGGGGGGACGGCTAATGAAAAACTGTTTTTT
>TRBJ2-2|TRBD2|NA|TRBV2
CASRYASGRSGELFF
TGTGCCAGCAGATATGCTAGCGGGAGGTCCGGGGAGCTGTTTTTT
>TRBJ1-1|NA|NA|TRBV30
CAWSIDLAEAFF
TGTGCCTGGAGTATAGACTTGGCTGAAGCTTTCTTT
>TRBJ2-5|NA|NA|TRBV4-1
CASSQIGPKETQYF
TGCGCCAGCAGCCAAATCGGTCCGAAAGAGACCCAGTACTTC
>TRBJ2-7|TRBD1|NA|TRBV12-5
CASGRYRDSLYEQYF
TGTGCTAGTGGCCGATACCGGGACAGTCTCTACGAGCAGTACTTC
>TRBJ2-2|NA|NA|TRBV4-3
CASSQDPARDGELFF
TGCGCCAGCAGCCAAGATCCAGCGCGGGACGGGGAGCTGTTTTTT
>TRBJ1-1|TRBD1|NA|TRBV10-2
CASSLRDRGRMNTEAFF
TGCGCCAGCAGCCTCCGGGACAGGGGGAGAATGAACACTGAAGCTTTCTTT
>TRBJ2-5|TRBD1|NA|TRBV5-6
CASSFYRGETQYF
TGTGCCAGCAGCTTCTACAGGGGTGAGACCCAGTACTTC
>TRBJ2-7|TRBD1|NA|TRBV19
CASSMTGGFHEQYF
TGTGCCAGTAGTATGACAGGGGGCTTCCACGAGCAGTACTTC
>TRBJ2-3|TRBD2|once|TRBV5-5
CASSSLAGGSTDTQYF
TGTGCCAGCAGCTCACTAGCGGGGGGAAGCACAGATACGCAGTATTTT
>TRBJ2-6|NA|NA|TRBV13
CASSLDRVTGANVLTF
TGTGCCAGCAGCTTGGATCGGGTTACTGGGGCCAACGTCCTGACTTTC
>TRBJ1-6|NA|NA|TRBV27
CASSSSYPYNSPLHF
TGTGCCAGCAGTTCTTCCTACCCATATAATTCACCCCTCCACTTT
>TRBJ1-5|NA|NA|TRBV4-1
CASSLTGRGQPQHF
TGCGCCAGCAGCCTAACAGGGAGAGGGCAGCCCCAGCATTTT